Presented here are 32 T cell receptor beta chains from one specimen sequenced in a study of response to subunit inactivated influenza vaccine. Each CDR3 protein gets one entry after TCRdb re-called the RT-PCR reads with MiXCR. The table includes hundreds of thousands of distinct CDR3 sequences, more than 15% detected once. The specimen was PBMCs from blood, collected 11 to 12 days after vaccination. These receptors came from a man aged 50-59 years who received an inactivated influenza vaccine.

This clonotype came up many times. CDR3 region: CASSLAPHWSNTGELFF. The CDR3 bases are TGTGCCAGCAGCTTAGCGCCACATTGGTCGAACACCGGGGAGCTGTTTTTT. The chain combines TRBV7-9 with TRBJ2-2; D is unresolved. V was trimmed by 0 bases and J by 0 bases, leaving 11 bases between them. This CDR3 has 17 amino acids. CDR1 and CDR2 from the germline V gene are SEHNR and FQNEAQ (reference sequence).

This clonotype has ten or more counts. The chain is built from TRBV7-2 and TRBJ2-5; 7 bases fit TRBD1. The CDR3 sequence is 15 residues long. V lost 0 bases, J lost 3 bases, and 4 bases stayed unmatched. Germline values: CDR1 SGHTA, CDR2 FQGNSA. The CDR3: CASSLASGQKETQYF. For the CDR3, the DNA is TGTGCCAGCAGCTTAGCGTCGGGACAGAAAGAGACCCAGTACTTC.

This sequence joins TRBV29-1 and TRBJ1-1; D unclear. V lost 4 bases and J lost 8, with 8 bases in between. Germline V gene lookup returns CDR1 SQVTM and CDR2 ANQGSEA. This CDR3 is 10 amino acids long. The CDR3 region is CSVATAEAFF. The CDR3 DNA reads TGCAGCGTTGCAACAGCCGAAGCTTTCTTT.

The chain carries TRBV4-3 and TRBJ2-3, with 8 bases identical to TRBD2. From germline, CDR1 is LGHNA and CDR2 YSLEER. The CDR3 extends over 16 amino acids. Losses at the gene ends were 3 bases for V and 1 base for J; bases not matched to a gene: 6. The CDR3 sequence: CASSQNSGGGTDTQYF. The CDR3, as DNA: TGCGCCAGCAGCCAGAACAGCGGGGGAGGCACAGATACGCAGTATTTT.

This clonotype was observed a few times. The chain employs TRBV4-3 and TRBJ2-7; D ambiguous. The germline V and J ends were trimmed by 0 bases and 0 bases, with 12 bases remaining between them. CDR3 length equals 16 residues. Germline CDR1 is LGHNA and CDR2 is YSLEER. CDR3 in amino acids: CASSQDFGGLSYEQYF. The CDR3 bases are TGCGCCAGCAGCCAAGATTTTGGCGGCCTCTCCTACGAGCAGTACTTC.

This clonotype was observed a handful of times. The V call is TRBV20-1, the J call TRBJ2-5; D gene unclear. CDR1 and CDR2 from the germline V gene are DFQATT and SNEGSKA (reference sequence). The CDR3 runs to 14 residues. Trimming removed 1 base at V and 5 bases at J, with 14 bases between. CDR3 sequence: CSARVSVGRETQYF. The DNA for the CDR3 is TGCAGTGCTAGAGTCTCCGTCGGGCGGGAGACCCAGTACTTC.

This clonotype was detected only a few times. The J gene is TRBJ1-1, the V gene TRBV20-1; D call uncertain. The CDR3 is made up of 12 amino acids. Trimming took off 5 bases at V and 6 bases at J, with 13 bases between the two ends. The V gene's germline CDR1 is DFQATT and CDR2 SNEGSKA (reference sequence). Written as DNA, the CDR3 is TGCAGTGCTCGAACGGTTTTCCCTGAAGCTTTCTTT. It yields the protein CSARTVFPEAFF.

The chain couples TRBV14 to TRBJ2-3, with D perhaps TRBD1 or TRBD2 (5 bases each). This CDR3 is built from 16 residues. With 1 base removed from V and 3 bases from J, the gap between germline ends came to 14 bases. Germline CDR1 and CDR2: SGHDN and FVKESK. In DNA, the CDR3 is TGTGCCAGCAGCCAAGGAGGGGCAGGGCCAACAGATACGCAGTATTTT. Residues: CASSQGGAGPTDTQYF.

This chain joins TRBV3-1 and TRBJ2-7, with 8 positions matching TRBD2. The CDR3 spans 17 residues. Germline V gene sequence: CDR1 LGHDT, CDR2 YNNKEL (reference sequence). V gave up 0 bases and J gave up 3 bases; unmatched junction bases: 10. The CDR3: CASSQDNLRGAVYEQYF. CDR3 DNA: TGTGCCAGCAGCCAAGATAATCTGCGGGGGGCTGTCTACGAGCAGTACTTC.

This chain links TRBV7-9 with TRBJ2-2; the D gene could be TRBD1 or TRBD2 (5 bases each). This CDR3 contains 15 residues. Germline CDR1 reads SEHNR; CDR2 reads FQNEAQ (reference sequence). V dropped 5 bases and J dropped 3 bases, with 13 bases sitting between them. CDR3 sequence reads: CASSLGRVDTGELFF. The CDR3 bases are TGTGCCAGCAGCCTGGGACGGGTAGACACCGGGGAGCTGTTTTTT. The full variable domain, in which reference TRBV7-9 and TRBJ2-2 provide the parts outside the CDR3, is DTGVSQNPRHKITKRGQNVTFRCDPISEHNRLYWYRQTLGQGPEFLTYFQNEAQLEKSRLLSDRFSAERPKGSFSTLEIQRTEQGDSAMYLCASSLGRVDTGELFFGEGSRLTVL.

The chain combines TRBV21-1 with TRBJ2-3; the DNA was not used to check the table's D call, TRBD2. TRBV21-1 is labeled a pseudogene. The CDR3 runs 19 residues. DNA of the CDR3: TGTGCCAGTTCGAAAGAGGATGGGCCGACTGAAACGAGCACAGATACGCAGTATTTT. It specifies CASSKEDGPTETSTDTQYF.

This clonotype was seen only a few times. The chain links TRBV5-6 to TRBJ1-1, with D perhaps TRBD1 (6 bases). V shed 6 bases and J shed 9 bases, with 18 bases lying between them. CDR3 length equals 13 residues. The germline V gene has CDR1 SGHDT and CDR2 YYEEEE. The DNA for the CDR3 is TGTGCCAGCAACCCGGGGGGGGGCGGAAAAGCTTTCTTT. Translating it yields CASNPGGGGKAFF.

In this sample, this clonotype turned up a few times. The chain is built from TRBV5-1 and TRBJ2-3, with D uncertain. Germline V gene lookup returns CDR1 SGHRS and CDR2 YFSETQ. The V and J ends lost 7 bases and 2 bases respectively, with 17 bases between them. This CDR3 is built from 15 residues. This CDR3 is CASVRSVSLTDTQYF. The CDR3 coding sequence is TGCGCCAGCGTGAGGAGCGTTTCCCTCACAGATACGCAGTATTTT. Based on the CDR3 plus reference TRBV5-1 and TRBJ2-3, the full variable domain is KAGVTQTPRYLIKTRGQQVTLSCSPISGHRSVSWYQQTPGQGLQFLFEYFSETQRNKGNFPGRFSGRQFSNSRSEMNVSTLELGDSALYLCASVRSVSLTDTQYFGPGTRLTVL.

The rearrangement joins TRBV5-6 to TRBJ2-5; 7 bases are a match to TRBD2. V lost 1 base, J lost 3 bases, and 12 bases stayed unmatched. Germline CDR1 is SGHDT and CDR2 is YYEEEE. This CDR3 is 17 amino acids long. The CDR3 coding sequence is TGTGCCAGCAGCTTGTTTTTAGCTAGCGGTTTAAAAGAGACCCAGTACTTC. Its translation: CASSLFLASGLKETQYF.

This chain connects TRBV20-1 to TRBJ2-1; D gene unclear. The V gene's germline CDR1 is DFQATT and CDR2 SNEGSKA (reference sequence). Trimming shortened V by 1 base and J by 2 bases, and 6 bases separated the two germline ends. The CDR3 consists of 13 residues. The CDR3 region is CSARAWTYNEQFF. DNA of the CDR3: TGCAGTGCTAGAGCCTGGACCTACAATGAGCAGTTCTTC.

This clonotype appeared a few times. The chain has TRBV11-2 and TRBJ2-7; D ambiguous. V lost 0 bases and J lost 10, with 13 bases in between. The CDR3 loop spans 13 amino acids. Looked up from germline, CDR1 is SGHAT and CDR2 is FQNNGV. The CDR3 reads CASSLDREGIQYF. In DNA, the CDR3 is TGTGCCAGCAGCTTAGATAGGGAAGGGATCCAGTACTTC.

V is TRBV20-1 and J is TRBJ2-5; D is unresolved. Trimming removed 6 bases at V and 5 bases at J, with 7 bases between. The CDR3 covers 10 residues. Looked up from germline, CDR1 is DFQATT and CDR2 is SNEGSKA (reference sequence). The CDR3 DNA reads TGCAGTGCCAACTCCGAGACCCAGTACTTC. It specifies CSANSETQYF.

This chain connects TRBV7-2 to TRBJ2-1; D unresolved. The CDR3 spans 14 residues. V dropped 2 bases and J dropped 7 bases, with 12 bases sitting between them. From germline, CDR1 is SGHTA and CDR2 FQGNSA. In DNA form, the CDR3 reads TGTGCCAGCAGCTTAACCGGCCGGATTAATGAGCAGTTCTTC. Its translation: CASSLTGRINEQFF.

This chain connects TRBV18 to TRBJ2-3; no clear D gene. V dropped 4 bases and J dropped 2 bases, with 7 bases sitting between them. Germline V gene lookup returns CDR1 KGHSH and CDR2 LQKENI. The CDR3 contains 13 residues. The CDR3 DNA reads TGTGCCAGCTCACGCCTATACACAGATACGCAGTATTTT. Translated, it gives CASSRLYTDTQYF.

The rearrangement joins TRBV6-1 to TRBJ1-6; no clear D gene. Trimming pared 4 bases from V and 1 base from J, leaving 5 bases between. Germline V lookup: CDR1 MNHNS, CDR2 SASEGT. The length of the CDR3 is 14 residues. The DNA of the CDR3 is TGTGCCAGCAGTGGCCGTTCCTATAATTCACCCCTCCACTTT. It is translated as CASSGRSYNSPLHF.

The CDR3 DNA reads TGTGCCAGCAGCCCGAGGGACTGGAGCACTGAAGCTTTCTTT. This gives the protein CASSPRDWSTEAFF. V and J are TRBV7-9 and TRBJ1-1; the D gene is possibly TRBD1 (5 bases). Germline values: CDR1 SEHNR, CDR2 FQNEAQ (reference sequence). The CDR3 covers 14 residues. The ends were cut back, 5 bases at V and 4 bases at J, with 14 bases in the middle. Using reference TRBV7-9 and TRBJ1-1 for the parts outside the CDR3, the full variable domain is DTGVSQNPRHKITKRGQNVTFRCDPISEHNRLYWYRQTLGQGPEFLTYFQNEAQLEKSRLLSDRFSAERPKGSFSTLEIQRTEQGDSAMYLCASSPRDWSTEAFFGQGTRLTVV.

The chain employs TRBV11-3 and TRBJ2-3; perhaps D is TRBD1 or TRBD2 (6 bases each). This CDR3 is 16 amino acids long. V was pared by 2 bases and J by 1 base, with 13 bases between. Germline CDR1 and CDR2: SGHNT and YENEEA. Here the CDR3 reads CASSLNGGAGTDTQYF. The DNA of the CDR3 is TGTGCCAGCAGCTTAAACGGGGGCGCAGGCACAGATACGCAGTATTTT.

This clonotype came up a few times. V and J are TRBV7-9 and TRBJ2-7; D uncertain. The germline V gene has CDR1 SEHNR and CDR2 FQNEAQ (reference sequence). The V end lost 5 bases, the J end lost 2 bases, and 10 bases lay between the germline ends. The length of the CDR3 is 13 residues. Here the CDR3 reads CASSADVAYEQYF. CDR3 coding DNA: TGTGCCAGCAGCGCGGACGTAGCCTACGAGCAGTACTTC.

The CDR3 loop reads CSAPRGARETQYF. The CDR3 nucleotides are TGCAGTGCCCCGCGAGGGGCTCGAGAGACCCAGTACTTC. The gene calls are TRBV20-1 and TRBJ2-5, with D perhaps assigned TRBD1 or TRBD2 (5 bases each). The CDR3 spans 13 residues. V lost 6 bases to trimming and J lost 4 bases, with 15 bases between them. CDR1 and CDR2 (germline): DFQATT, SNEGSKA (reference sequence).

This clonotype has a handful of counts. The chain is built from TRBV4-3 and TRBJ1-6, with D perhaps TRBD1 (5 bases). Germline V lookup: CDR1 LGHNA, CDR2 YSLEER. V lost 0 bases to trimming and J lost 10 bases, with 16 bases between them. The length of the CDR3 is 16 residues. In DNA form, the CDR3 reads TGCGCCAGCAGCCAAGAAGGCGGGACCGGTGGGTCACCCCTCCACTTT. Translation gives CASSQEGGTGGSPLHF.

This clonotype has a handful of counts. The rearrangement links TRBV12-3 or TRBV12-4 to TRBJ2-2; D could derive from TRBD1 or TRBD2 (7 bases each). This CDR3 has 15 amino acids. V was cut by 3 bases and J by 4 bases, with 12 bases left in between. This CDR3 is CASSFQGGPTGELFF. The DNA of the CDR3 is TGTGCCAGCAGTTTTCAGGGGGGGCCCACCGGGGAGCTGTTTTTT.

The chain has TRBV3-1 and TRBJ1-1, with D perhaps TRBD1 (6 bases). The CDR3 loop spans 14 amino acids. The V gene's germline CDR1 is LGHDT and CDR2 YNNKEL (reference sequence). The V end lost 2 bases, the J end lost 2 bases, and 9 bases lay between the germline ends. The DNA for the CDR3 is TGTGCCAGCAGCCAACGGGACACCAACACTGAAGCTTTCTTT. It is translated as CASSQRDTNTEAFF.

This clonotype has just a few counts. This chain uses TRBV11-2 with TRBJ2-7; D may be TRBD2 (6 bases). Deletions cut 4 bases from V and 0 bases from J, with 10 bases between. The germline V gene has CDR1 SGHAT and CDR2 FQNNGV. The CDR3 has 14 residues. CDR3 sequence reads: CASSSRGNSYEQYF. CDR3 in DNA: TGTGCCAGCAGCTCCCGGGGGAACTCCTACGAGCAGTACTTC.

This clonotype was counted only a few times. The chain combines TRBV5-1 with TRBJ2-7; 8 bases fit TRBD2. Trimming removed 0 bases from V and 3 bases from J; junction bases left unmatched: 11. The CDR3 loop spans 17 amino acids. Per germline, CDR1 SGHRS and CDR2 YFSETQ. The CDR3: CASSLGSSGSFSYEQYF. CDR3 nucleotides: TGCGCCAGCAGCTTGGGATCCAGCGGGAGCTTTAGCTACGAGCAGTACTTC.

The sample holds a few counts of this clonotype. V and J are TRBV27 and TRBJ2-7; 9 bases align to TRBD1. Trimming at V came to 3 bases and at J to 5 bases, leaving 8 bases not matched to a gene. The CDR3 covers 15 residues. Germline V gene lookup returns CDR1 MNHEY and CDR2 SMNVEV (reference sequence). The CDR3 loop reads CASSFVGTGRNEQYF. CDR3 bases: TGTGCCAGCAGTTTTGTAGGGACAGGGAGGAACGAGCAGTACTTC.

This clonotype was picked up a small number of times. The chain uses TRBV7-9 and TRBJ2-1; D perhaps matches TRBD2 (6 bases). The V and J ends lost 5 bases and 3 bases respectively, with 14 bases between them. The CDR3 spans 15 residues. Germline assignment: CDR1 SEHNR and CDR2 FQNEAQ (reference sequence). The CDR3 DNA reads TGTGCCAGCAGCAGGCAGGGAGGAGTCTACAATGAGCAGTTCTTC. It translates to CASSRQGGVYNEQFF.

This clonotype was picked up a small number of times. The chain is built from TRBV12-3 or TRBV12-4 and TRBJ2-1; perhaps TRBD2 as D (7 bases). V was clipped by 4 bases and J by 11 bases, with 9 bases between them. The CDR3 consists of 11 residues. The DNA for the CDR3 is TGTGCCAGCAGTTCGGGGGGCCAGCAGTTCTTC. This sequence encodes CASSSGGQQFF.